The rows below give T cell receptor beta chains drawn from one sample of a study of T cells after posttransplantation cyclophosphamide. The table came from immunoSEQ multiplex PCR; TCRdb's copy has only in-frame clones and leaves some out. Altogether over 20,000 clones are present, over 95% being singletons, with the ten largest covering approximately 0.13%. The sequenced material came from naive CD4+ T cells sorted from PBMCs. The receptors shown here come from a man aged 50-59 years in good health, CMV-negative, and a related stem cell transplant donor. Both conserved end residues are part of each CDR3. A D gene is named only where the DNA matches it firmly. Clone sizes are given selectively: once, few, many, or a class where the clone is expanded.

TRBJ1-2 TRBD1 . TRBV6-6 CASTSDRGYTF TGTGCCAGCACCTCGGACAGGGGTTACACCTTC
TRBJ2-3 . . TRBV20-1 CSALSGDTQYF TGCAGTGCTTTAAGCGGGGATACGCAGTATTTT
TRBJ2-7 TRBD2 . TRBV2 CASSDLAEFYEQYF TGTGCCAGCAGTGATCTAGCGGAGTTCTACGAGCAGTACTTC
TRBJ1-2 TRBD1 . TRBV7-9 CASSVGQGLMYFGYTF TGTGCCAGCAGCGTAGGACAGGGATTAATGTACTTTGGCTACACCTTC
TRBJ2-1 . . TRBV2 CASSGGQHNEQFF TGTGCCAGCAGTGGGGGGCAGCACAATGAGCAGTTCTTC
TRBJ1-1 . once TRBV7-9 CASSGQRNQAFF TGTGCCAGCAGCGGACAGAGGAATCAAGCTTTCTTT
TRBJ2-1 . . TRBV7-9 CASSLDSSHNNEQFF TGTGCCAGCAGCCTCGACAGCTCCCACAACAATGAGCAGTTCTTC
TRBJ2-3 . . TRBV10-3 CAIQGIDTQYF TGTGCCATCCAGGGAATAGATACGCAGTATTTT
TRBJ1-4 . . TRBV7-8 CASSPQRTTNEKLFF TGTGCCAGCAGCCCCCAGCGTACAACTAATGAAAAACTGTTTTTT
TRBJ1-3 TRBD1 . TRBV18 CASSPTGSGNTIYF TGTGCCAGCTCACCGACAGGGTCGGGAAACACCATATATTTT
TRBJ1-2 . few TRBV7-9 CASSLERQVHYGYTF TGTGCCAGCAGCTTAGAGCGACAGGTACACTATGGCTACACCTTC
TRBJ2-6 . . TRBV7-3 CASSFRNSGANVLTF TGTGCCAGCAGCTTCAGGAACTCTGGGGCCAACGTCCTGACTTTC
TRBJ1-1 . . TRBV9 CASTLGGHMNTEAFF TGTGCCAGCACCCTTGGGGGACATATGAACACTGAAGCTTTCTTT
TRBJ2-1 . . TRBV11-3 CASSLAGDVSYNEQFF TGTGCCAGCAGCTTAGCGGGAGATGTATCCTACAATGAGCAGTTCTTC
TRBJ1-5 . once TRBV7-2 CASSLGDVAGGQPQHF TGTGCCAGCAGCTTAGGAGACGTCGCTGGGGGGCAGCCCCAGCATTTT
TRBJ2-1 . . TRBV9 CASSSSLGGNEQFF TGTGCCAGCAGCTCCTCACTAGGGGGCAATGAGCAGTTCTTC
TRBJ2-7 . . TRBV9 CASSVSPSPEQYF TGTGCCAGCAGCGTCAGTCCCTCACCCGAGCAGTACTTC
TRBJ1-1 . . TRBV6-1 CASSQQGNTEAFF TGTGCCAGCAGTCAACAGGGGAACACTGAAGCTTTCTTT
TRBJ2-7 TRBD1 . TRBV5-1 CASSLGQGGHGEQYF TGCGCCAGCAGCTTGGGACAGGGGGGACACGGGGAGCAGTACTTC
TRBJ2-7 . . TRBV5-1 CASSIGGYEQYF TGCGCCAGCAGTATAGGGGGCTACGAGCAGTACTTC
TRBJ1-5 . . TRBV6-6 CASSQGRADQPQHF TGTGCCAGCAGCCAAGGGAGGGCGGATCAGCCCCAGCATTTT
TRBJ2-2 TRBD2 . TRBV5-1 CASSLTSGNTGELFF TGCGCCAGCAGCTTGACTAGCGGGAACACCGGGGAGCTGTTTTTT
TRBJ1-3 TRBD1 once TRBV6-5 CASSYYRGGTGNTIYF TGTGCCAGCAGTTACTACAGGGGAGGCACTGGAAACACCATATATTTT
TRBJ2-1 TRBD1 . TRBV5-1 CASSLGPGTGGRNEQFF TGCGCCAGCAGCTTGGGCCCCGGGACAGGGGGCAGGAATGAGCAGTTCTTC
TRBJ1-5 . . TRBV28 CASSLPGQLNQPQHF TGTGCCAGCAGTTTGCCCGGACAGTTAAATCAGCCCCAGCATTTT
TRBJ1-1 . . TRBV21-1 CASTRARQAYTEAFF TGTGCCAGCACGCGCGCTCGACAGGCCTACACTGAAGCTTTCTTT
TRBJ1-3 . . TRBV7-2 CASSLVGRGNTIYF TGTGCCAGCAGCTTAGTAGGCAGGGGAAACACCATATATTTT
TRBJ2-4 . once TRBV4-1 CASSPRIETVQGGNIQYF TGCGCCAGCAGCCCTCGGATTGAGACAGTCCAAGGGGGAAACATTCAGTACTTC
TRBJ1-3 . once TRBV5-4 CASREQGAGNTIYF TGTGCCAGCAGGGAACAGGGAGCTGGAAACACCATATATTTT
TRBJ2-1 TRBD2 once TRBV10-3 CAIRVSGGAFEQFF TGTGCCATCAGGGTTAGCGGGGGGGCCTTTGAGCAGTTCTTC
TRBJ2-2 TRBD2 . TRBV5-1 CASSASGANTGELFF TGCGCCAGCAGCGCTAGCGGAGCGAACACCGGGGAGCTGTTTTTT
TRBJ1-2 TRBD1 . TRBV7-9 CASSSGQGRIGGYTF TGTGCCAGCAGCTCCGGACAGGGGAGAATCGGTGGCTACACCTTC
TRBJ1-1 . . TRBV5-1 CASSLDRTNTEAFF TGCGCCAGCAGCTTAGACAGGACTAACACTGAAGCTTTCTTT
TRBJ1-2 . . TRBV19 CASSIPRAPPPYGYTF TGTGCCAGTAGTATACCCAGGGCTCCTCCGCCCTATGGCTACACCTTC
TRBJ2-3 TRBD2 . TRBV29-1 CSAGAGEDTQYF TGCAGCGCTGGGGCGGGAGAGGATACGCAGTATTTT
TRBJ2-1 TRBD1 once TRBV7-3 CASSLAGTGGNEQFF TGTGCCAGCAGCTTGGCCGGGACAGGGGGAAATGAGCAGTTCTTC
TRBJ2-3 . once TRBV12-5 CASGLPLGDTQYF TGTGCTAGTGGTTTGCCCCTAGGAGATACGCAGTATTTT
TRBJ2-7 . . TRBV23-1 CASSQAMGANDYEQYF TGCGCCAGCAGTCAAGCAATGGGGGCAAATGACTACGAGCAGTACTTC
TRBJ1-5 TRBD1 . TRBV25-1 CARARAGQGLLRPQHF TGTGCCAGAGCGAGGGCCGGACAGGGACTCCTTCGGCCCCAGCATTTT
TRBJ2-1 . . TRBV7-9 CASSLGDEQFF TGTGCCAGCAGCTTAGGAGATGAGCAGTTCTTC
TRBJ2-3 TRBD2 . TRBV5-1 CASSQTSGGADTQYF TGCGCCAGCAGTCAGACTAGCGGGGGGGCAGATACGCAGTATTTT
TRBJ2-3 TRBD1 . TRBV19 CASSITGGSDTQYF TGTGCCAGTAGTATAACAGGGGGCTCAGATACGCAGTATTTT